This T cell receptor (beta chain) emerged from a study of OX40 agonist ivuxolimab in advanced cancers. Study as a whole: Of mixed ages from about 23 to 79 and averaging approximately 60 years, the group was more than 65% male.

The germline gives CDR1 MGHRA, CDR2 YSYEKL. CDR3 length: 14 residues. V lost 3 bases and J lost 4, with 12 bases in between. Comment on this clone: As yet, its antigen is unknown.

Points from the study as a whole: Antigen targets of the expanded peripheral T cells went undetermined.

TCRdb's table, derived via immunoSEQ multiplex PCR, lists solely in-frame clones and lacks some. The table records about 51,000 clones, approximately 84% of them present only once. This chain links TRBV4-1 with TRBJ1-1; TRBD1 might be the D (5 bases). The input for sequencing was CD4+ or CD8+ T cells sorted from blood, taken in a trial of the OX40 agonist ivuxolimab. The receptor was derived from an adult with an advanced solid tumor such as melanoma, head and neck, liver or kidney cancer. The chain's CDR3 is CASSQDRGTTEAFF. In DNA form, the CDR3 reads TGCGCCAGCAGCCAGGATCGGGGGACCACTGAAGCTTTCTTT.